Following are 18 T cell receptor beta chains from one sample sequenced in a study of T cells in women clearing cervical HPV infection (dated by TCRdb to 2016 to 2019). Library preparation employed the immunoSEQ multiplex PCR assay. Drawn from immuneACCESS, this table holds only the in-frame rearrangements with V and J called that TCRdb kept. Clones are partly lost; checked studies trace under half to an unresolved V gene and leave the rest unexplained. This sample's table has entries for over 25,000 clones. Of the sample, under 25% is held by the ten largest clones. The source material was blood buffy coat. These receptors all stem from a woman between 18 and 69 years old with a cervical HPV16 infection that either progressed to CIN3+ or cleared (not recorded which).

In the case of this clone: Coverage ceases 3 residues before the CDR3 finishes, and the germline J gene fills in the end. V and J are TRBV7-3 and TRBJ2-3; 9 bases align to TRBD2. This CDR3 has 15 amino acids. Germline CDR1 is SGHTA and CDR2 is FQGTGA. Germline trimming cut 2 bases from V and 7 bases from J; bases unmatched to any gene: 7. CDR3 residues: CASSLSGAGGYTQYF. The sequenced part of the CDR3 DNA is TGTGCCAGCAGCTTATCGGGAGCGGGAGGCTATACG.

Concerning this clone itself: The read gets to within 3 residues of the CDR3 end, and the germline J gene fills in the rest. The J gene is TRBJ1-1, the V gene TRBV14, with 9 nucleotides matching TRBD1. Trimming took 1 base from V and 0 from J; bases not matched to a gene: 6. This CDR3 has 17 amino acids. Germline V gene data show CDR1 as SGHDN and CDR2 as FVKESK. This CDR3 is CASSQVIGQGMNTEAFF. Incomplete CDR3 DNA: TGTGCCAGCAGCCAAGTTATTGGACAGGGGATGAACACTGAA.

As concerns this clone: The read terminates 3 residues before the CDR3 end, so the remaining end is supplied by the germline J gene. The chain uses TRBV11-3 and TRBJ1-2; TRBD1 aligns across 7 bases. This CDR3 has 15 amino acids. Trimming at V came to 5 bases and at J to 4 bases, leaving 10 bases not matched to a gene. Per the germline V gene, CDR1 is SGHNT and CDR2 is YENEEA. This CDR3 is CASSRPGQTFYGYTF. CDR3 DNA (partial): TGTGCCAGCAGCAGACCGGGACAGACGTTCTATGGC.

Notes on this clone: The read terminates 3 residues ahead of where the CDR3 ends, so the germline J gene completes it. The chain recombines TRBV5-4 with TRBJ2-1; 9 nucleotides line up with TRBD2. The germline CDR1 and CDR2 sequences are SGHNT and YYREEE (reference sequence). CDR3 length: 15 amino acids. The V segment lost 4 bases and the J segment 5 bases; nucleotides outside the gene matches: 7. CDR3 region: CASSAAPSGNNEQFF. CDR3 DNA (partial): TGTGCCAGCAGCGCGGCCCCTAGCGGGAACAATGAG. The whole variable domain, remainder taken from reference TRBV5-4 and TRBJ2-1, is ETGVTQSPTHLIKTRGQQVTLRCSSQSGHNTVSWYQQALGQGPQFIFQYYREEENGRGNFPPRFSGLQFPNYSSELNVNALELDDSALYLCASSAAPSGNNEQFFGPGTRLTVL.

As to this clone: The read stops 3 residues short of the end of the CDR3; the missing end is completed from the germline J gene. V gene TRBV7-7 combines with J gene TRBJ1-1; D gene ambiguous. The V end was cut by 5 bases, the J end by 0 bases, with 7 bases between. CDR1 SSHAT and CDR2 FNYEAQ come from the germline V gene (reference sequence). The CDR3 spans 13 residues. CDR3 sequence: CASSQNLNTEAFF. Incomplete CDR3 DNA: TGTGCCAGCAGCCAAAATTTGAACACTGAA.

The sequenced CDR3 bases are TGTGCCAGCAGTGAAAGGTTCTACGAG. Translated, it gives CASSERFYE. The whole CDR3 protein reads CASSERFYEQYF. The chain employs TRBV6-1 and TRBJ2-7, with D uncertain. The CDR3 end falls 3 residues outside the read, so it is completed with the germline J gene. V was pared by 2 bases and J by 3 bases, with 5 bases between. Germline V CDR1 and CDR2: MNHNS, SASEGT. This CDR3 has 12 residues.

Turning to this clone: The read gets to within 3 residues of the CDR3 end, and the germline J gene fills in the rest. J is TRBJ2-1 and V is TRBV18; D is possibly TRBD2 (7 bases). Germline assignment: CDR1 KGHSH and CDR2 LQKENI. Between the trimmed V and J ends, which lost 1 base and 5 bases, there was a span of 18 bases. The CDR3 is 17 residues long. The sequenced CDR3 bases are TGTGCCAGCTCACCACGAGCACCGGGGGGCAGTGACAATGAG. Its translation is CASSPRAPGGSDNE. From start to end, the CDR3 is CASSPRAPGGSDNEQFF.

A note on this clone: Read coverage stops 3 residues before the CDR3 terminus; the germline J gene supplies the remainder. The chain recombines TRBV7-7 with TRBJ2-5; no definite D call. This CDR3 has 12 residues. Germline lookup yields CDR1 SSHAT and CDR2 FNYEAQ (reference sequence). V gave up 11 bases and J gave up 3 bases, with 13 bases separating them. CDR3 DNA, as far as it was read: TGTGCCGCAGGAGCCCGTAAAGAGACC. This codes for CAAGARKET. The entire CDR3 sequence reads CAAGARKETQYF.

As regards this clone: The CDR3 is cut off 3 residues early in the read; its end comes from the germline J gene. The chain employs TRBV6-1 and TRBJ1-5; TRBD1 matches 8 bases. The CDR3 is made up of 14 amino acids. After removal of 3 bases from V and 7 bases from J, the junction contained 5 bases not matched to a gene. CDR1 MNHNS and CDR2 SASEGT come from the germline V gene. The CDR3 DNA, read in part, is TGTGCCAGCAGTGACCAGGGGGCAGGGCAGCCC. As protein: CASSDQGAGQP. The whole CDR3 protein is CASSDQGAGQPQHF.

A note on this clone: The read terminates 3 residues before the CDR3 end, so the remaining end is supplied by the germline J gene. The rearrangement joins TRBV6-1 to TRBJ2-7; 10 nucleotides match TRBD2. CDR3 length: 16 residues. The J segment lost 5 bases and the V segment lost 3 bases, leaving 10 bases of the junction unmatched. Germline V gene lookup returns CDR1 MNHNS and CDR2 SASEGT. CDR3: CASSERLGLAGDEQYF. The sequenced CDR3 bases are TGTGCCAGCAGTGAGCGCTTGGGGCTAGCGGGAGACGAG.

Of note for this clone: The observed sequence ends 3 residues before the CDR3 terminus, with the missing tail filled in from the germline J gene. The chain couples TRBV11-2 to TRBJ1-2; tentative D call: TRBD1 (5 bases). The CDR3 is made up of 13 amino acids. CDR1 and CDR2 (germline): SGHAT, FQNNGV. V was pared by 1 base and J by 4 bases, with 7 bases between. CDR3 protein: CASSLGTTYGYTF. The sequenced part of the CDR3 DNA is TGTGCCAGCAGCTTAGGGACAACCTATGGC. The full variable domain, rest sourced from reference TRBV11-2 and TRBJ1-2, is EAGVAQSPRYKIIEKRQSVAFWCNPISGHATLYWYQQILGQGPKLLIQFQNNGVVDDSQLPKDRFSAERLKGVDSTLKIQPAKLEDSAVYLCASSLGTTYGYTFGSGTRLTVV.

Notes on this clone: The read ends 3 residues shy of where the CDR3 ends; the end is completed using the germline J gene. The chain recombines TRBV7-9 with TRBJ2-2; possible D gene TRBD2, 5 bases. Germline loops: CDR1 SEHNR, CDR2 FQNEAQ (reference sequence). The CDR3 length is 14 residues. This chain's CDR3 is CASSFEGPNEKLFF. Partial CDR3 DNA: TGTGCCAGCAGCTTCGAGGGCCCTAATGAAAAG. Filled out from reference TRBV7-9 and TRBJ2-2, the complete variable domain reads DTGVSQNPRHKITKRGQNVTFRCDPISEHNRLYWYRQTLGQGPEFLTYFQNEAQLEKSRLLSDRFSAERPKGSFSTLEIQRTEQGDSAMYLCASSFEGPNEKLFFGEGSRLTVL.

On this clone itself: The read terminates 3 residues before the CDR3 end, so the remaining end is supplied by the germline J gene. The chain couples TRBV6-1 to TRBJ1-3, with D possibly TRBD1 on 6 matching bases. The germline CDR1 and CDR2 sequences are MNHNS and SASEGT. The CDR3 sequence is 15 residues long. Trimming took 0 bases from V and 4 from J, leaving 10 bases between them. CDR3 sequence reads: CASSEAGGPGNTIYF. Incomplete CDR3 DNA: TGTGCCAGCAGTGAAGCCGGGGGGCCGGGAAACACC.

Concerning this clone: Read sequence stops 3 residues before the CDR3 end, and the germline J gene provides the missing end. V gene TRBV2 combines with J gene TRBJ1-2, with TRBD1 matching over 7 bases. The germline gives CDR1 SNHLY, CDR2 FYNNEI. The CDR3 extends over 14 amino acids. Trimming at V came to 8 bases and at J to 4 bases, leaving 10 bases not matched to a gene. The DNA read from the CDR3 is TGTGCCAGCTCCATACTAGGGGGCCGCTATGGC. It translates to CASSILGGRYG. Given in full, the CDR3 is CASSILGGRYGYTF.

With regard to this clone: The read is 3 residues too short to cover the CDR3 end, so that end is filled in from the germline J gene. This chain links TRBV5-4 with TRBJ2-7; tentatively, D is TRBD1 (6 bases). Germline CDR1 is SGHNT and CDR2 is YYREEE (reference sequence). V lost 4 bases to trimming and J lost 3 bases, with 14 bases between them. The CDR3 loop spans 14 amino acids. The CDR3 DNA, read in part, is TGTGCCAGCAGCCGTAATAACAGGGTCTACGAG. The encoded protein is CASSRNNRVYE. The complete CDR3 protein is CASSRNNRVYEQYF.

Note on this clone: The CDR3 extends 3 residues past the end of the read, so its final part is completed from the germline J gene. This rearrangement joins TRBV6-2 or TRBV6-3 to TRBJ2-3; 8 nucleotides match TRBD2. Unmatched junction bases numbered 13, after V lost 7 bases and J lost 4 bases. The CDR3 extends over 16 amino acids. Germline CDR1 and CDR2: MNHEY and SVGEGT. CDR3 residues: CASTKVAGTRADTQYF. CDR3 DNA, as far as it was read: TGTGCCAGCACCAAAGTAGCGGGAACGAGGGCAGATACG.

Details on this clone: The CDR3 goes on 3 residues after the read ends, and that part is filled in from the germline J gene. This chain connects TRBV7-9 to TRBJ2-7, with 11 nucleotides matching TRBD2. This CDR3 contains 15 residues. J was trimmed by 5 bases and V by 5 bases; bases with no gene match: 8. Germline V gene sequence: CDR1 SEHNR, CDR2 FQNEAQ (reference sequence). CDR3 loop: CASSDTSGSGNEQYF. The part of the CDR3 DNA that was read is TGTGCCAGCAGCGACACTAGCGGGAGTGGCAACGAG.

Note on this clone: The sequence runs out 3 residues before the end of the CDR3; the remainder is reconstructed from the germline J gene. The chain employs TRBV14 and TRBJ2-3; 14 bases match TRBD2. The CDR3 sequence is 16 residues long. Germline values: CDR1 SGHDN, CDR2 FVKESK. Trimming took 5 bases from V and 6 from J; bases not matched to a gene: 7. The chain's CDR3 is CASSIGLAGGLDTQYF. CDR3 bases read: TGTGCCAGCAGCATCGGACTAGCGGGAGGACTGGATACG.